This TCR beta chain was profiled in a study of human T cells and chemical hapten exposure. Study summary: The cohort included alopecia areata under or over 50% scalp, totalis and universalis.

Study outcomes and limitations: The donors suffered from alopecia, so their immune response may not match that of healthy people.

Documented time point: patch test 1, 2 weeks after DPC sensitization. Treatment in this sample: therapeutic diphenylcyclopropenone sensitization with weekly scalp DPC. Patch tests were applied only after blood draws. TCRdb re-derived calls from the RACE reads in MiXCR, one entry per CDR3 protein. The data show fewer than 130,000 distinct CDR3 sequences, approximately 9.9% seen once. Concerning this clonotype itself: Its cognate antigen is unknown.

The CDR3 runs 13 residues. The V gene's germline CDR1 is WSHSY and CDR2 SAAADI. The V end was cut by 0 bases, the J end by 3 bases, with 3 bases between. The chain has TRBV10-2 and TRBJ1-5; D call uncertain. The TCR sequence derives from a woman aged 40 to 50 with alopecia areata. Some clones in this sample may be carry-over from other donors' samples. Sequencing was performed on whole blood, taken in connection with sensitization to the hapten diphenylcyclopropenone (DPC). CDR3 sequence: CASSESNNQPQHF. CDR3 DNA: TGCGCCAGCAGTGAGTCGAACAATCAGCCCCAGCATTTT.